The rows below give T cell receptor beta chains drawn from one sample of a study of shared clonotypes between healthy human individuals. Assay used: immunoSEQ multiplex PCR; TCRdb lists only in-frame clones, some missing. The repertoire holds about 380,000 clones, with about 96% as singletons. The specimen sequenced was memory CD8+ T cells sorted from blood. These receptors came from a man aged 30 to 45 in good health. CDR3s include the opening cysteine and the closing phenylalanine or tryptophan. The order of the fields is J gene, clone size, V gene, D gene, CDR3 DNA, CDR3 protein. A D gene is named only where the DNA matches it firmly. The size field is filled for only some rows; it gives once, few, many or a size class.

J gene: TRBJ2-7
clone size: -
V gene: TRBV29-1
D gene: -
CDR3 DNA: TGCAGCGTTGAGGGGCAGGACTCCTACGAGCAGTACTTC
CDR3 protein: CSVEGQDSYEQYF

J gene: TRBJ2-1
clone size: -
V gene: TRBV30
D gene: TRBD2
CDR3 DNA: TGTGCCTGGAGTGACGAAGCGGGAGGGGCCTACAATGAGCAGTTCTTC
CDR3 protein: CAWSDEAGGAYNEQFF

J gene: TRBJ2-7
clone size: few
V gene: TRBV2
D gene: TRBD2
CDR3 DNA: TGTGCCAGCGAACAGCGGGAGGGCCACGAGCAGTACTTC
CDR3 protein: CASEQREGHEQYF

J gene: TRBJ1-2
clone size: -
V gene: TRBV29-1
D gene: -
CDR3 DNA: TGCAGTGCCTCTGGGGGGGATTACTATGGCTACACCTTC
CDR3 protein: CSASGGDYYGYTF

J gene: TRBJ2-3
clone size: -
V gene: TRBV6-6
D gene: TRBD1
CDR3 DNA: TGTGCCAGCAGCAAGGACAGGCCCACAGATACGCAGTATTTT
CDR3 protein: CASSKDRPTDTQYF

J gene: TRBJ1-2
clone size: -
V gene: TRBV18
D gene: -
CDR3 DNA: TGTGCCAGCTCACCCCGGGAATCGACGGTCAACTATGGCTACACCTTC
CDR3 protein: CASSPRESTVNYGYTF

J gene: TRBJ2-6
clone size: -
V gene: TRBV30
D gene: -
CDR3 DNA: TGTGCCTGGAGCGTTACCAGACTCTCTGGGGCCAACGTCCTGACTTTC
CDR3 protein: CAWSVTRLSGANVLTF

J gene: TRBJ2-7
clone size: -
V gene: TRBV4-2
D gene: TRBD2
CDR3 DNA: TGTGCCAGCAGCCCCAGCCTAGCGGGTTTAGGAGAGCAGTACTTC
CDR3 protein: CASSPSLAGLGEQYF

J gene: TRBJ2-7
clone size: -
V gene: TRBV6-6
D gene: -
CDR3 DNA: TGTGCCAGTCTAGACAGAAGGTCCTACGAGCAGTACTTC
CDR3 protein: CASLDRRSYEQYF

J gene: TRBJ2-5
clone size: -
V gene: TRBV13
D gene: TRBD2
CDR3 DNA: TGTGCCAGCAGGGGAGCGGGAGACGAGACCCAGTACTTC
CDR3 protein: CASRGAGDETQYF

J gene: TRBJ2-4
clone size: -
V gene: TRBV4-1
D gene: -
CDR3 DNA: TGCGCCAGCAGCGATGTGAGCGGGTCCGTGGCCAAAAACATTCAGTACTTC
CDR3 protein: CASSDVSGSVAKNIQYF

J gene: TRBJ1-1
clone size: -
V gene: TRBV7-8
D gene: -
CDR3 DNA: TGTGCCAGCAACCTTCATGGGGATGTGGCTTTCTTT
CDR3 protein: CASNLHGDVAFF

J gene: TRBJ1-5
clone size: -
V gene: TRBV27
D gene: -
CDR3 DNA: TGTGCCAGCAGTTTACAGGGTTTCAATCAGCCCCAGCATTTT
CDR3 protein: CASSLQGFNQPQHF

J gene: TRBJ2-1
clone size: -
V gene: TRBV7-7
D gene: TRBD2
CDR3 DNA: TGTGCTAGCAGCTCCCCCCGGACTAGCGGGACCATTCTATTCAATGAGCAGTTCTTC
CDR3 protein: CASSSPRTSGTILFNEQFF

J gene: TRBJ2-7
clone size: -
V gene: TRBV6-5
D gene: TRBD1
CDR3 DNA: TGTGCCAGCAGTACACCGGGACAGACCTACGAGCAGTACTTC
CDR3 protein: CASSTPGQTYEQYF

J gene: TRBJ2-1
clone size: -
V gene: TRBV4-1
D gene: -
CDR3 DNA: TGCGCCAGCAGCCGTCTAGCTAGTTACAATGAGCAGTTCTTC
CDR3 protein: CASSRLASYNEQFF

J gene: TRBJ1-2
clone size: -
V gene: TRBV28
D gene: -
CDR3 DNA: TGTGCCAGCGACTACTTGGGGGCCGGGGGCTACACCTTC
CDR3 protein: CASDYLGAGGYTF

J gene: TRBJ2-3
clone size: -
V gene: TRBV5-1
D gene: -
CDR3 DNA: TGCGCCAGCAGCCTGACAGGTACCGATACGCAGTATTTT
CDR3 protein: CASSLTGTDTQYF

J gene: TRBJ2-7
clone size: -
V gene: TRBV2
D gene: TRBD2
CDR3 DNA: TGTGCCAGCAGTGAAGGAGTCCTAGCGGGCGTCGAGCAGTACTTC
CDR3 protein: CASSEGVLAGVEQYF

J gene: TRBJ1-5
clone size: once
V gene: TRBV19
D gene: -
CDR3 DNA: TGTGCCAGTAGTACAGGGATATATAGCAATCAGCCCCAGCATTTT
CDR3 protein: CASSTGIYSNQPQHF

J gene: TRBJ1-5
clone size: -
V gene: TRBV5-6
D gene: -
CDR3 DNA: TGTGCCAGCAGCTTGTGGGGGAATAGCAATCAGCCCCAGCATTTT
CDR3 protein: CASSLWGNSNQPQHF

J gene: TRBJ2-7
clone size: -
V gene: TRBV13
D gene: -
CDR3 DNA: TGTGCCAGCCTCAAATCCGGGATCCTCTACGAGCAGTACTTC
CDR3 protein: CASLKSGILYEQYF

J gene: TRBJ1-2
clone size: -
V gene: TRBV7-9
D gene: TRBD1
CDR3 DNA: TGTGCCAGCAGCTTCGGACAGGGAGGCTATGGCTACACCTTC
CDR3 protein: CASSFGQGGYGYTF

J gene: TRBJ2-2
clone size: -
V gene: TRBV14
D gene: TRBD2
CDR3 DNA: TGTGCCAGCAGCCCTAGCGGAACCGGGGAGCTGTTTTTT
CDR3 protein: CASSPSGTGELFF

J gene: TRBJ1-1
clone size: -
V gene: TRBV19
D gene: -
CDR3 DNA: TGTGCCAGCAGCGATGACCCCGGAAACACTGAAGCTTTCTTT
CDR3 protein: CASSDDPGNTEAFF

J gene: TRBJ2-3
clone size: -
V gene: TRBV9
D gene: TRBD2
CDR3 DNA: TGTGCCAGCAGCGCTCAACTAGCGGGAGCAGATACGCAGTATTTT
CDR3 protein: CASSAQLAGADTQYF

J gene: TRBJ2-3
clone size: -
V gene: TRBV10-2
D gene: -
CDR3 DNA: TGCGCCAGCAGAGCCGTCCTCTACAGCGGCGGCACAGATACGCAGTATTTT
CDR3 protein: CASRAVLYSGGTDTQYF

J gene: TRBJ2-7
clone size: -
V gene: TRBV5-8
D gene: TRBD1
CDR3 DNA: TGTGCCAGCAGCTTGGGGACAGGGGGCTACGAGCAGTACTTC
CDR3 protein: CASSLGTGGYEQYF

J gene: TRBJ2-3
clone size: -
V gene: TRBV18
D gene: -
CDR3 DNA: TGTGCCAGCTCACCGACAGGAGATACGCAGTATTTT
CDR3 protein: CASSPTGDTQYF

J gene: TRBJ2-3
clone size: -
V gene: TRBV5-1
D gene: -
CDR3 DNA: TGCGCCAGCAGTCTCCCCGACAGACGACCGCAGCAGGCATCGGCAGATACGCAGTATTTT
CDR3 protein: CASSLPDRRPQQASADTQYF

J gene: TRBJ2-7
clone size: -
V gene: TRBV27
D gene: -
CDR3 DNA: TGTGCCAGCAGTTTGCGGGAACCCCCCTACGAGCAGTACTTC
CDR3 protein: CASSLREPPYEQYF

J gene: TRBJ1-1
clone size: -
V gene: TRBV27
D gene: TRBD1
CDR3 DNA: TGTGCCAGCAGCAAACAGGGGGTTGGGAAGAACACTGAAGCTTTCTTT
CDR3 protein: CASSKQGVGKNTEAFF

J gene: TRBJ2-3
clone size: -
V gene: TRBV28
D gene: TRBD2
CDR3 DNA: TGTGCCAGCAGCCTCCCTCCGGGAGGAGGCACAGATACGCAGTATTTT
CDR3 protein: CASSLPPGGGTDTQYF

J gene: TRBJ2-5
clone size: -
V gene: TRBV7-8
D gene: -
CDR3 DNA: TGTGCCAGCAGCTTAGTAGTGCGGTTTCGAGAGACCCAGTACTTC
CDR3 protein: CASSLVVRFRETQYF

J gene: TRBJ2-2
clone size: once
V gene: TRBV4-1
D gene: TRBD2
CDR3 DNA: TGCGCCAGCAGCCAAGGGGCTAGCGGGAGCTTCACCGGGGAGCTGTTTTTT
CDR3 protein: CASSQGASGSFTGELFF

J gene: TRBJ2-1
clone size: -
V gene: TRBV19
D gene: -
CDR3 DNA: TGTGCCAGTAGTGTATCCTACAATGAGCAGTTCTTC
CDR3 protein: CASSVSYNEQFF

J gene: TRBJ2-3
clone size: -
V gene: TRBV10-3
D gene: TRBD1
CDR3 DNA: TGTGCCATCAGTTCGCCCCCGGGACAGGGGGGCACAGATACGCAGTATTTT
CDR3 protein: CAISSPPGQGGTDTQYF

J gene: TRBJ1-5
clone size: -
V gene: TRBV6-1
D gene: -
CDR3 DNA: TGTGCCAGCAGTGAAGAGGGGTTTCAGCCCCAGCATTTT
CDR3 protein: CASSEEGFQPQHF

J gene: TRBJ1-1
clone size: -
V gene: TRBV10-3
D gene: TRBD1
CDR3 DNA: TGTGCCACCGGACAGGGGAGCCCTGAAGCTTTCTTT
CDR3 protein: CATGQGSPEAFF

J gene: TRBJ1-3
clone size: -
V gene: TRBV20-1
D gene: -
CDR3 DNA: TGCAGTGCTATAAGTCTAAACACCATATATTTT
CDR3 protein: CSAISLNTIYF

J gene: TRBJ1-4
clone size: -
V gene: TRBV14
D gene: -
CDR3 DNA: TGTGCCAGCAGCCGGGGACTTTATGAAAAACTGTTTTTT
CDR3 protein: CASSRGLYEKLFF

J gene: TRBJ2-3
clone size: -
V gene: TRBV14
D gene: TRBD2
CDR3 DNA: TGTGCCAGCAGCCAAGGCTCCACCCTACTAGGGCGGGAGCCCGGGGATACGCAGTATTTT
CDR3 protein: CASSQGSTLLGREPGDTQYF

J gene: TRBJ2-1
clone size: once
V gene: TRBV2
D gene: TRBD2
CDR3 DNA: TGTGCCAGCAGTGAACAGGGACTAGTGGAGGGTGAGCAGTTCTTC
CDR3 protein: CASSEQGLVEGEQFF

J gene: TRBJ2-7
clone size: -
V gene: TRBV7-6
D gene: -
CDR3 DNA: TGTGCCAGCAGCTTACTAGTAGCCCACGAGCAGTACTTC
CDR3 protein: CASSLLVAHEQYF

J gene: TRBJ2-1
clone size: -
V gene: TRBV6-5
D gene: -
CDR3 DNA: TGTGCCGGGGATGAGCAGTTCTTC
CDR3 protein: CAGDEQFF

J gene: TRBJ1-2
clone size: -
V gene: TRBV7-9
D gene: -
CDR3 DNA: TGTGCCAGCAGCTTAGACGTGGGGCTTTATGGCTACACCTTC
CDR3 protein: CASSLDVGLYGYTF

J gene: TRBJ2-1
clone size: -
V gene: TRBV10-3
D gene: TRBD2
CDR3 DNA: TGTGCCATCAGTGAGAATTGGATAGCGGGAGAGAATGGTGAGCAGTTCTTC
CDR3 protein: CAISENWIAGENGEQFF

J gene: TRBJ1-6
clone size: -
V gene: TRBV2
D gene: -
CDR3 DNA: TGTGCCAGCAGTGTTACAAATTCACCCCTCCACTTT
CDR3 protein: CASSVTNSPLHF

J gene: TRBJ2-1
clone size: -
V gene: TRBV19
D gene: TRBD1
CDR3 DNA: TGTGCCAGTAGTATAACAGGGGGCTCCTACAATGAGCAGTTCTTC
CDR3 protein: CASSITGGSYNEQFF

J gene: TRBJ2-1
clone size: -
V gene: TRBV19
D gene: -
CDR3 DNA: TGTGCCAGTAGTCAGTCAGACCCCTACAATGAGCAGTTCTTC
CDR3 protein: CASSQSDPYNEQFF

J gene: TRBJ2-5
clone size: -
V gene: TRBV2
D gene: -
CDR3 DNA: TGTGCCAGCAGTGAAAAGGGCGCGACCCAGTACTTC
CDR3 protein: CASSEKGATQYF